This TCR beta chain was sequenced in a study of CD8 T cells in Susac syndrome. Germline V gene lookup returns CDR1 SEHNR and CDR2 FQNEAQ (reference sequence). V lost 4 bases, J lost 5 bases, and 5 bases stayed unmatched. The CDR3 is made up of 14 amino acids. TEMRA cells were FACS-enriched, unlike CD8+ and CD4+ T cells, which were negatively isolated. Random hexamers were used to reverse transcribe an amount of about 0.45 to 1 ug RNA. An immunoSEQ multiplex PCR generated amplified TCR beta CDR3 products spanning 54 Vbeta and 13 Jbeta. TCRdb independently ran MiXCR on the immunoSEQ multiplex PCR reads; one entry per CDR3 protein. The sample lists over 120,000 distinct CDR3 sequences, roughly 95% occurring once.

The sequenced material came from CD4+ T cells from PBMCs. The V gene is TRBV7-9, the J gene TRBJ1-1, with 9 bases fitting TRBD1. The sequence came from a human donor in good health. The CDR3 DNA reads TGTGCCAGCAGCTGGACAGGGGTTGTAACTGAAGCTTTCTTT. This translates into CASSWTGVVTEAFF.